This is a list of T cell receptor beta chains from one sample in a study of blood T cells in healthy people across ages. In TCRdb, the 5' RACE reads were re-called with MiXCR into one record per CDR3 protein. Here the sample spans about 680,000 distinct CDR3 sequences, about half being singletons. The sample consisted of blood. Receptors originate from a woman between 55 and 75 years old in good health. CDR3s include the opening cysteine and the closing phenylalanine or tryptophan. D genes are given only for firm matches. Only part of the rows carry a size: once, few, many, or a class if the clone is expanded.

J: TRBJ2-1
size: NA
D: NA
V: TRBV28
CDR3: CTSSYGEWFF
DNA: TGTACCAGCAGTTATGGTGAATGGTTCTTC

J: TRBJ1-1
size: NA
D: TRBD1
V: TRBV6-5
CDR3: CASSSQGEDTEAFF
DNA: TGTGCCAGCAGTTCACAGGGGGAGGACACTGAAGCTTTCTTT

J: TRBJ1-2
size: NA
D: NA
V: TRBV30
CDR3: CAWSNSDSYGYTF
DNA: TGTGCCTGGAGTAATTCGGACAGCTATGGCTACACCTTC

J: TRBJ2-7
size: few
D: TRBD1
V: TRBV20-1
CDR3: CSALPGQAAYEQYF
DNA: TGCAGTGCTCTGCCGGGACAGGCAGCCTACGAGCAGTACTTC

J: TRBJ1-1
size: once
D: NA
V: TRBV9
CDR3: CASSVSGQPDTEAFF
DNA: TGTGCCAGCAGCGTAAGTGGACAACCCGACACTGAAGCTTTCTTT

J: TRBJ2-5
size: NA
D: TRBD2
V: TRBV6-4
CDR3: CASSDSASGAQYF
DNA: TGTGCCAGCAGTGACTCGGCTAGCGGGGCCCAGTACTTC

J: TRBJ2-7
size: NA
D: NA
V: TRBV10-3
CDR3: CAISEKRDEQYF
DNA: TGTGCCATCAGTGAGAAGAGGGACGAGCAGTACTTC

J: TRBJ1-5
size: NA
D: NA
V: TRBV4-1
CDR3: CASSQERISNQPQHF
DNA: TGCGCCAGCAGCCAAGAGCGGATTAGCAATCAGCCCCAGCATTTT

J: TRBJ2-5
size: once
D: NA
V: TRBV10-3
CDR3: CAISGAVTGSGPPSGETQYF
DNA: TGTGCCATCAGTGGAGCCGTCACGGGTAGCGGTCCTCCATCGGGGGAGACCCAGTACTTC

J: TRBJ2-3
size: NA
D: NA
V: TRBV28
CDR3: CASSPIQGHYTDTQYF
DNA: TGTGCCAGCAGTCCAATACAGGGCCATTACACAGATACGCAGTATTTT

J: TRBJ2-1
size: few
D: TRBD2
V: TRBV27
CDR3: CASSVLAGVINEQFF
DNA: TGTGCCAGCAGTGTACTAGCGGGAGTAATTAATGAGCAGTTCTTC

J: TRBJ2-7
size: NA
D: TRBD2
V: TRBV5-1
CDR3: CASRLPGLAGVEQYF
DNA: TGCGCCAGCAGACTACCGGGACTAGCGGGAGTCGAGCAGTACTTC

J: TRBJ2-7
size: few
D: NA
V: TRBV4-3
CDR3: CASSLPCPLKVDEQYF
DNA: TGCGCCAGCAGCCTGCCCTGTCCGCTAAAAGTCGACGAGCAGTACTTC

J: TRBJ2-6
size: once
D: NA
V: TRBV5-6
CDR3: CASSLAGWGDTGANVLTF
DNA: TGTGCCAGCAGCTTGGCGGGTTGGGGCGATACTGGGGCCAACGTCCTGACTTTC

J: TRBJ2-1
size: NA
D: NA
V: TRBV7-9
CDR3: CASSLKGTSYNEQFF
DNA: TGTGCCAGCAGCTTAAAGGGGACTTCCTACAATGAGCAGTTCTTC

J: TRBJ2-1
size: NA
D: NA
V: TRBV4-1
CDR3: CASSQAGLTYNEQFF
DNA: TGCGCCAGCAGCCAAGCAGGGTTGACCTACAATGAGCAGTTCTTC

J: TRBJ2-5
size: NA
D: NA
V: TRBV27
CDR3: CASSLSARVESYNEQYF
DNA: TGTGCCAGCAGTTTATCGGCCAGGGTGGAATCCTACAATGAGCAGTACTTC

J: TRBJ2-1
size: many
D: TRBD2
V: TRBV7-9
CDR3: CASSLALAGDNEQFF
DNA: TGTGCCAGCAGCTTAGCGCTAGCGGGAGACAATGAGCAGTTCTTC

J: TRBJ2-3
size: few
D: TRBD1
V: TRBV11-3
CDR3: CASSSRDRGPDTQYF
DNA: TGTGCCAGCAGCTCCCGGGACAGGGGTCCAGATACGCAGTATTTT

J: TRBJ2-3
size: NA
D: TRBD1
V: TRBV19
CDR3: CASSSDRASTDTQYF
DNA: TGTGCCAGTAGTAGCGACAGGGCAAGCACAGATACGCAGTATTTT

J: TRBJ2-3
size: once
D: NA
V: TRBV20-1
CDR3: CSANYASTDTQYF
DNA: TGCAGTGCTAATTATGCTAGCACAGATACGCAGTATTTT

J: TRBJ2-7
size: few
D: NA
V: TRBV5-6
CDR3: CASSHGGTEQYF
DNA: TGTGCCAGCAGCCACGGGGGCACCGAGCAGTACTTC

J: TRBJ2-3
size: NA
D: NA
V: TRBV29-1
CDR3: CSVGFSGGTDTQYF
DNA: TGCAGCGTTGGTTTCTCAGGCGGCACAGATACGCAGTATTTT

J: TRBJ2-1
size: NA
D: NA
V: TRBV2
CDR3: CASSEAGTVSYNEQFF
DNA: TGTGCCAGCAGTGAAGCGGGAACAGTTTCCTACAATGAGCAGTTCTTC

J: TRBJ1-6
size: many
D: NA
V: TRBV12-3/TRBV12-4
CDR3: CASSLRGGSPLHF
DNA: TGTGCCAGCAGTCTCAGGGGTGGTTCACCCCTCCACTTT

J: TRBJ1-3
size: NA
D: TRBD1
V: TRBV5-1
CDR3: CASSNVGTGSGNTIYF
DNA: TGCGCCAGCAGCAATGTCGGGACAGGCTCTGGAAACACCATATATTTT

J: TRBJ2-2
size: NA
D: NA
V: TRBV2
CDR3: CASSERRRRAGGELFF
DNA: TGTGCCAGCAGTGAGCGTAGGAGAAGGGCCGGCGGGGAGCTGTTTTTT

J: TRBJ2-4
size: once
D: NA
V: TRBV4-1
CDR3: CASSQEGATERSAKNIQYF
DNA: TGCGCCAGCAGCCAAGAAGGGGCGACAGAGAGGTCAGCCAAAAACATTCAGTACTTC

J: TRBJ2-3
size: NA
D: NA
V: TRBV11-2
CDR3: CASSLDRFTDTQYF
DNA: TGTGCCAGCAGCTTAGATCGCTTCACAGATACGCAGTATTTT

J: TRBJ2-3
size: few
D: NA
V: TRBV4-3
CDR3: CASSQDTGSTQYF
DNA: TGCGCCAGCAGCCAGGACACAGGTAGTACGCAGTATTTT

J: TRBJ1-1
size: few
D: NA
V: TRBV7-9
CDR3: CASSLEANTEAFF
DNA: TGTGCCAGCAGCTTAGAGGCGAACACTGAAGCTTTCTTT

J: TRBJ1-3
size: NA
D: NA
V: TRBV6-5
CDR3: CASRRGSGNTIYF
DNA: TGTGCCAGCAGGCGCGGGAGTGGAAACACCATATATTTT

J: TRBJ2-7
size: few
D: NA
V: TRBV6-2/TRBV6-3
CDR3: CASRLSGGSYEQYF
DNA: TGTGCCAGCAGACTTAGCGGAGGAAGCTACGAGCAGTACTTC

J: TRBJ1-4
size: few
D: NA
V: TRBV29-1
CDR3: CSAEGVGTNEKLFF
DNA: TGCAGCGCGGAAGGGGTTGGGACTAATGAAAAACTGTTTTTT

J: TRBJ2-5
size: once
D: NA
V: TRBV27
CDR3: CASSLWGSETRYF
DNA: TGTGCCAGCAGTTTATGGGGGTCAGAGACCCGGTACTTC

J: TRBJ2-3
size: once
D: TRBD2
V: TRBV29-1
CDR3: CSVSLTSGGSTDTQYF
DNA: TGCAGCGTTTCACTCACTAGCGGGGGGAGCACAGATACGCAGTATTTT

J: TRBJ2-2
size: NA
D: NA
V: TRBV5-1
CDR3: CASSPKPTNTGELFF
DNA: TGCGCCAGCAGCCCGAAACCAACGAACACCGGGGAGCTGTTTTTT